These T cell receptor beta chains were read from a single sample in a study of T cells in Graves' hyperthyroidism and ophthalmopathy. TCRdb reprocessed the multiplex PCR reads with MiXCR, giving one entry per CDR3 protein. Altogether 500,000 to 650,000 distinct CDR3 sequences are present, approximately 17% being singletons, with the ten largest covering roughly 15%. The sequencing sample was made of blood. All receptors come from a woman in her late teens or twenties with Graves' ophthalmopathy. Both conserved end residues are part of each CDR3. Fields, in order: V gene, D gene, J gene, clone size, CDR3 DNA, CDR3 protein. The D gene is left open where the match is weak. Only some rows state a clone size, as once, few, many or a class for expanded clones.

V gene: TRBV2
D gene: -
J gene: TRBJ2-2
clone size: -
CDR3 DNA: TGTGCCAGCAGCTGGACCAGTGATACCGGGGAGCTGTTTTTT
CDR3 protein: CASSWTSDTGELFF

V gene: TRBV10-3
D gene: TRBD1
J gene: TRBJ1-2
clone size: -
CDR3 DNA: TGTGCCATCAGTGGGGACAGGAACTATGGCTACACCTTC
CDR3 protein: CAISGDRNYGYTF

V gene: TRBV13
D gene: TRBD2
J gene: TRBJ2-7
clone size: -
CDR3 DNA: TGTGCCAGCAGCAAACCTAGCGGGGGGGGATACGAGCAGTACTTC
CDR3 protein: CASSKPSGGGYEQYF

V gene: TRBV7-7
D gene: TRBD2
J gene: TRBJ2-1
clone size: -
CDR3 DNA: TGTGCTAGCAGCCCTAGCGGGGGGGGGAATGAGCAGTTCTTC
CDR3 protein: CASSPSGGGNEQFF

V gene: TRBV6-2/TRBV6-3
D gene: -
J gene: TRBJ1-1
clone size: many
CDR3 DNA: TGTGCCAGCAGTTACTCTGGGTCGGAGAACACTGAAGCTTTCTTT
CDR3 protein: CASSYSGSENTEAFF

V gene: TRBV12-3/TRBV12-4
D gene: -
J gene: TRBJ2-1
clone size: -
CDR3 DNA: TGTGCCAGCAAACTTTATACCGGGACGGACAATTATGAGCAGTTCTTC
CDR3 protein: CASKLYTGTDNYEQFF

V gene: TRBV27
D gene: -
J gene: TRBJ1-1
clone size: few
CDR3 DNA: TGTGCCGCACACCCTAACACTGAAGCTTTCTTT
CDR3 protein: CAAHPNTEAFF

V gene: TRBV6-1
D gene: -
J gene: TRBJ1-2
clone size: -
CDR3 DNA: TGTGCCGGCAGTCAGACGGGGGCCGCTGGCTACACCTTC
CDR3 protein: CAGSQTGAAGYTF

V gene: TRBV28
D gene: -
J gene: TRBJ1-1
clone size: -
CDR3 DNA: TGTGCCAGCAGTCAACCGGGACAAGAAGCTTTCTTT
CDR3 protein: CASSQPGQEAFF

V gene: TRBV7-3
D gene: -
J gene: TRBJ2-5
clone size: -
CDR3 DNA: TGTGCCAGCAGCTTACAGGTTCAAGAGACCCAGTACTTC
CDR3 protein: CASSLQVQETQYF

V gene: TRBV9
D gene: -
J gene: TRBJ2-1
clone size: many
CDR3 DNA: TGTGCCAGCAGCGTAGGAAGCGGCTCCTACAATGAGCAGTTCTTC
CDR3 protein: CASSVGSGSYNEQFF

V gene: TRBV28
D gene: TRBD1
J gene: TRBJ2-7
clone size: many
CDR3 DNA: TGTGCCAGCAGCCTGGACAGGACCCAACGGAACGAGCAGTACTTC
CDR3 protein: CASSLDRTQRNEQYF

V gene: TRBV6-2/TRBV6-3
D gene: -
J gene: TRBJ1-1
clone size: -
CDR3 DNA: TGTGCCAGTGCAGGGCTCCACACTGAAGCTTTCTTT
CDR3 protein: CASAGLHTEAFF

V gene: TRBV7-3
D gene: -
J gene: TRBJ1-2
clone size: many
CDR3 DNA: TGTGCCAGCAGCTTAGAACACCATTCTAACTATGGCTACACCTTC
CDR3 protein: CASSLEHHSNYGYTF

V gene: TRBV24-1
D gene: -
J gene: TRBJ2-3
clone size: few
CDR3 DNA: TGTGCCACCGGCCCGTGGGATACGCAGTATTTT
CDR3 protein: CATGPWDTQYF

V gene: TRBV7-2
D gene: TRBD1
J gene: TRBJ2-6
clone size: many
CDR3 DNA: TGTGCCAGCAGCAAATACAGGGGTGCCTCTTCTGGGGCCAACGTCCTGACTTTC
CDR3 protein: CASSKYRGASSGANVLTF

V gene: TRBV13
D gene: -
J gene: TRBJ2-7
clone size: many
CDR3 DNA: TGTGCCAGCAGCGTAGGCAGGGGATCCTACGAGCAGTACTTC
CDR3 protein: CASSVGRGSYEQYF

V gene: TRBV18
D gene: TRBD1
J gene: TRBJ1-5
clone size: many
CDR3 DNA: TGTGCCAGCTCATTGACAGGGATAATCAATCAGCCCCAGCATTTT
CDR3 protein: CASSLTGIINQPQHF

V gene: TRBV6-2/TRBV6-3
D gene: -
J gene: TRBJ1-1
clone size: -
CDR3 DNA: TGTGCCAGTGCTCCCCAGGGGAAAGCTGAAGCTTTCTTT
CDR3 protein: CASAPQGKAEAFF

V gene: TRBV9
D gene: -
J gene: TRBJ1-6
clone size: few
CDR3 DNA: TGTGCCAGCAGCACAGGCGGGGACGCTACCAATTCACCCCTCCACTTT
CDR3 protein: CASSTGGDATNSPLHF

V gene: TRBV7-9
D gene: TRBD1
J gene: TRBJ2-5
clone size: few
CDR3 DNA: TGTGCCAGCAGCCCCCGGGACAGGGGACAGGTAGAGACCCAGTACTTC
CDR3 protein: CASSPRDRGQVETQYF

V gene: TRBV25-1
D gene: -
J gene: TRBJ2-1
clone size: few
CDR3 DNA: TGTGCCAGCAGTGAATGGTCAGATGCCTACAATGAGCAGTTCTTC
CDR3 protein: CASSEWSDAYNEQFF

V gene: TRBV18
D gene: -
J gene: TRBJ2-3
clone size: many
CDR3 DNA: TGTGCCAGCTCACCTCCCTACACAGATACGCAGTATTTT
CDR3 protein: CASSPPYTDTQYF

V gene: TRBV19
D gene: -
J gene: TRBJ1-5
clone size: many
CDR3 DNA: TGTGCCAGTAGTATTTCGGCCCATAGCAATCAGCCCCAGCATTTT
CDR3 protein: CASSISAHSNQPQHF

V gene: TRBV29-1
D gene: TRBD1
J gene: TRBJ2-7
clone size: few
CDR3 DNA: TGCAGCGTTACTTCCGGGACAGGTGTTTACGAGCAGTACTTC
CDR3 protein: CSVTSGTGVYEQYF

V gene: TRBV18
D gene: TRBD2
J gene: TRBJ2-1
clone size: few
CDR3 DNA: TGTGCCAGCTCCCCATCACGGCCATTGGCGGGGGGAGGTAATGAGCAGTTCTTC
CDR3 protein: CASSPSRPLAGGGNEQFF

V gene: TRBV28
D gene: -
J gene: TRBJ2-7
clone size: many
CDR3 DNA: TGTGCCAGCAGTTTAGGGCCAGGGAAAAGCTACGAGCAGTACTTC
CDR3 protein: CASSLGPGKSYEQYF

V gene: TRBV7-2
D gene: TRBD2
J gene: TRBJ2-7
clone size: few
CDR3 DNA: TGTGCCAGCAGCTCAAGATCCGGGAGGGCGTCTTACGAGCAGTACTTC
CDR3 protein: CASSSRSGRASYEQYF